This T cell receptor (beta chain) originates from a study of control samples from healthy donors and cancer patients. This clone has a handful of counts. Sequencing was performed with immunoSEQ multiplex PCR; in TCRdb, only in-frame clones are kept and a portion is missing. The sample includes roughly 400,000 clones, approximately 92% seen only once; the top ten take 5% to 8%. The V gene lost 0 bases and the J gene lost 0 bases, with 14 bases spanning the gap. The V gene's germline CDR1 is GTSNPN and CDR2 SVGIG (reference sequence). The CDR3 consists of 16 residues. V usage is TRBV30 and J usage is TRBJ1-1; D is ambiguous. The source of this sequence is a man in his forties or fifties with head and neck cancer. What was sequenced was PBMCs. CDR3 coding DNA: TGTGCCTGGAGTGTATGGGTGCCGGGCATGAACACTGAAGCTTTCTTT. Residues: CAWSVWVPGMNTEAFF.